The next 16 T cell receptor beta chains were all read from a single sample in a study of T cell responses to AZD1222 COVID-19 vaccine. Libraries were prepared by immunoSEQ multiplex PCR; TCRdb keeps only in-frame clonotypes and omits some of them. The data contain roughly 65,000 clones, 80% of them singletons. The sample here was peripheral blood, taken on day 0 of AZD1222 vaccination. These receptors originate from an adult in good health.

The chain carries TRBV6-5 and TRBJ2-7; 9 bases agree with TRBD2. V shed 0 bases, J shed 2 bases, and the junction held 5 bases outside the gene matches. The CDR3 is 16 residues long. Germline V lookup: CDR1 MNHEY, CDR2 SVGAGI. In DNA, the CDR3 is TGTGCCAGCAGTTACTCGTTGGCGGGGGGGCCCTACGAGCAGTACTTC. It is translated as CASSYSLAGGPYEQYF.

The count of this clone is one. This chain uses TRBV20-1 with TRBJ2-5; 7 bases line up with TRBD2. Losses at the gene ends were 3 bases for V and 11 bases for J; bases not matched to a gene: 3. Germline lookup yields CDR1 DFQATT and CDR2 SNEGSKA (reference sequence). The length of the CDR3 is 10 residues. CDR3 nucleotide sequence: TGCAGTGCTAGCCCCGGGGGGCAGTACTTC. Translating gives CSASPGGQYF.

The V and J genes are TRBV5-4 and TRBJ1-6; D uncertain. The germline gives CDR1 SGHNT, CDR2 YYREEE (reference sequence). V was shortened by 5 bases and J by 2 bases, with 8 bases between the two germline ends. The CDR3 covers 14 residues. Here the CDR3 reads CASRDGTYNSPLHF. The CDR3 DNA is TGTGCCAGCAGGGACGGGACCTATAATTCACCCCTCCACTTT.

The chain carries TRBV12-3 or TRBV12-4 and TRBJ1-2; no clear D. CDR3 length: 13 amino acids. The V and J ends lost 4 bases and 7 bases respectively, with 13 bases between them. The CDR3 sequence is CASSSGGEFGYTF. In nucleotides, the CDR3 is TGTGCCAGCAGTTCGGGCGGGGAATTTGGCTACACCTTC.

This sequence joins TRBV5-1 and TRBJ1-2; no clear D gene. The CDR3 is 15 amino acids. Germline V gene lookup returns CDR1 SGHRS and CDR2 YFSETQ. Trimming cost V 5 bases and J 4 bases, with 18 bases left between them. The CDR3 loop reads CASSFSADSTYGYTF. DNA of the CDR3: TGCGCCAGCAGTTTTTCGGCAGACTCCACCTATGGCTACACCTTC.

The chain recombines TRBV12-3 or TRBV12-4 with TRBJ1-1, with D hard to call. Deletions cut 2 bases from V and 8 bases from J, with 6 bases between. This CDR3 contains 11 residues. CDR3 DNA: TGTGCCAGCAGTTTATTGGCAGAAGCTTTCTTT. It encodes CASSLLAEAFF.

In DNA, the CDR3 is TGTGCCAGCAGTTATCGGGGGGAGACCCAGTACTTC. Protein: CASSYRGETQYF. V is TRBV6-6 and J is TRBJ2-5, with D perhaps TRBD2 (6 bases). Germline V gene sequence: CDR1 MNHNY, CDR2 SVGAGI (reference sequence). Trimming shortened V by 3 bases and J by 5 bases, and 7 bases separated the two germline ends. The CDR3 is made up of 12 amino acids.

This clone has a handful of counts. The chain links TRBV11-3 to TRBJ2-3; D call uncertain. In germline, CDR1 is SGHNT, CDR2 YENEEA. CDR3 length: 15 amino acids. V was trimmed by 3 bases and J by 0 bases, leaving 10 bases between them. CDR3 sequence: CASSFSYGSTDTQYF. CDR3 DNA sequence: TGTGCCAGCAGCTTTTCCTACGGTAGCACAGATACGCAGTATTTT.

The V gene is TRBV9, the J gene TRBJ1-6, with D possibly matching TRBD1 (5 bases). Trimming removed 0 bases at V and 7 bases at J, with 11 bases between. This CDR3 has 15 residues. Looked up from germline, CDR1 is SGDLS and CDR2 is YYNGEE. The CDR3 here is CASSVDGDRNSPLHF. In DNA, the CDR3 is TGTGCCAGCAGCGTAGATGGAGACAGAAATTCACCCCTCCACTTT.

The chain joins TRBV2 to TRBJ1-5; D unresolved. Germline CDR1 SNHLY, CDR2 FYNNEI. V shed 0 bases and J shed 0 bases, with 12 bases lying between them. CDR3 length: 17 amino acids. The CDR3 protein is CASSEALGIGSNQPQHF. CDR3 nucleotide sequence: TGTGCCAGCAGTGAAGCGCTGGGAATAGGTAGCAATCAGCCCCAGCATTTT.

The V and J genes are TRBV10-3 and TRBJ1-6; D is perhaps TRBD1 (6 bases). The CDR3 totals 12 residues. Germline lookup yields CDR1 ENHRY and CDR2 SYGVKD. V lost 6 bases and J lost 7, with 7 bases in between. CDR3 sequence (DNA): TGTGCCATCAGAGGGGGGAATTCACCCCTCCACTTT. As protein: CAIRGGNSPLHF.

The J gene is TRBJ2-1, the V gene TRBV2; the match to TRBD1 covers 8 bases. Per germline, CDR1 SNHLY and CDR2 FYNNEI. Unmatched junction bases numbered 3, after V lost 6 bases and J lost 2 bases. This CDR3 spans 14 amino acids. This CDR3 reads CASRDRGPYNEQFF. The CDR3, as DNA: TGTGCCAGCAGAGACAGGGGCCCCTACAATGAGCAGTTCTTC.

This clone turned up a few times. The chain employs TRBV7-8 and TRBJ2-1, with 10 bases fitting TRBD1. Trimming cost V 1 base and J 6 bases; bases outside gene matches: 3. CDR1 is SGHVS and CDR2 is FQNEAQ in the germline V gene. CDR3 size: 15 residues. CDR3 nucleotide sequence: TGTGCCAGCAGCTTAGGGGGACAGGGGTCCAATGAGCAGTTCTTC. Translating it yields CASSLGGQGSNEQFF.

This chain connects TRBV29-1 to TRBJ1-1; D is undetermined. The CDR3 has 10 amino acids. V gave up 4 bases and J gave up 7 bases, with 7 bases separating them. CDR1 and CDR2 (germline): SQVTM, ANQGSEA. The chain's CDR3 is CSVAGGEAFF. The DNA of the CDR3 is TGCAGCGTTGCCGGTGGTGAAGCTTTCTTT.

This rearrangement joins TRBV4-3 to TRBJ2-7, with D possibly matching TRBD2 (5 bases). CDR1 and CDR2 (germline): LGHNA, YSLEER. There are 14 residues in the CDR3. V lost 4 bases to trimming and J lost 2 bases, with 12 bases between them. Written as DNA, the CDR3 is TGCGCCAGCAGCCGCTCGGGGTCCGCCTACGAGCAGTACTTC. This codes for CASSRSGSAYEQYF.

This clone has only one observation. The chain couples TRBV27 to TRBJ1-6; TRBD1 agrees at 9 bases. CDR1 is MNHEY, CDR2 SMNVEV, per germline (reference sequence). V dropped 3 bases and J dropped 7; count of bases not matched to a gene: 1. CDR3 size: 14 residues. The CDR3 nucleotides read TGTGCCAGCAGTTTCGGACAGGGGAATTCACCCCTCCACTTT. Its translation is CASSFGQGNSPLHF.